Listed below are T cell receptor beta chains from one sample, sequenced in a study of glioma-infiltrating T cells. TCRdb re-called the multiplex PCR reads with MiXCR, one entry per CDR3 protein. The sample has about 3,900 distinct CDR3 sequences; roughly a third are singletons. Sequenced: glioma tissue, nonneoplastic brain tissue, or PBMCs (not recorded which). These receptors were obtained from a human donor with low-grade glioma or glioblastoma, undergoing nonglioma brain surgery, or in good health (not recorded which). CDR3s include the opening cysteine and the closing phenylalanine or tryptophan. A D gene is named only where the DNA matches it firmly. Not every row has a clone size; where given, it reads once, few, many or a size class.

-	-	TRBV6-2/TRBV6-3	TRBJ1-1	CASRSVRNTEAFF	TGTGCCAGCAGGAGCGTCCGGAACACTGAAGCTTTCTTT
many	TRBD1	TRBV7-3	TRBJ1-1	CASSTSDRGATEAFF	TGTGCCAGCAGCACATCAGACAGGGGGGCCACTGAAGCTTTCTTT
-	TRBD2	TRBV6-2/TRBV6-3	TRBJ2-7	CASRPTSGSYEQYF	TGTGCCAGCAGGCCAACTAGCGGGTCCTACGAGCAGTACTTC
many	-	TRBV5-1	TRBJ1-1	CASSSLTFDTEAFF	TGCGCCAGCAGCTCCCTGACCTTTGACACTGAAGCTTTCTTT
many	-	TRBV19	TRBJ1-1	CASSRNTEAFF	TGTGCCAGTTCAAGGAACACTGAAGCTTTCTTT
medium-sized	-	TRBV27	TRBJ1-1	CASTSGPRGLNTEAFF	TGTGCCAGCACCTCAGGCCCCAGGGGCCTGAACACTGAAGCTTTCTTT
many	-	TRBV2	TRBJ1-1	CASSEPGEAFF	TGTGCCAGCAGTGAACCAGGTGAAGCTTTCTTT
many	-	TRBV4-1	TRBJ1-6	CASSQDTGSSYNSPLHF	TGCGCCAGCAGCCAAGATACGGGGAGCTCCTATAATTCACCCCTCCACTTT
medium-sized	TRBD1	TRBV20-1	TRBJ1-1	CSARTGTGGSDEAFF	TGCAGTGCTAGGACCGGGACAGGGGGTTCGGATGAAGCTTTCTTT
many	-	TRBV7-2	TRBJ2-5	CASSLNPRETQYF	TGTGCCAGCAGCCTAAACCCCAGGGAGACCCAGTACTTC
-	-	TRBV15	TRBJ1-2	CATRRAGSNYCYTF	TGTGCCACCAGGAGGGCAGGGTCTAACTATTGCTACACCTTC
few	TRBD2	TRBV13	TRBJ2-7	CASNAGAREDEQYF	TGTGCCAGCAATGCGGGAGCCAGGGAAGACGAGCAGTACTTC
many	-	TRBV20-1	TRBJ1-2	CSASSGPNYGYTF	TGCAGTGCTAGTTCAGGGCCTAACTATGGCTACACCTTC